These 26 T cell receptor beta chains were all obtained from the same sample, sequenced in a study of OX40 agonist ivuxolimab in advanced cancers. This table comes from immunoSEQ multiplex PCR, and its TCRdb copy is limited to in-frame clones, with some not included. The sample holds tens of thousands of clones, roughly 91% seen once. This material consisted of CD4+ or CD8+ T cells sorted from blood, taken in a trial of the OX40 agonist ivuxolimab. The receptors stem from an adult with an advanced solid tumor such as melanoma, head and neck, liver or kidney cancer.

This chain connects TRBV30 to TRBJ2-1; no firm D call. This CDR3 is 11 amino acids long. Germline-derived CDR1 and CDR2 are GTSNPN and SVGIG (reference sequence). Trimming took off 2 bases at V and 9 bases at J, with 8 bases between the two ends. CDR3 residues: CAWSFVGEQFF. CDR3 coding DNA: TGTGCCTGGAGTTTTGTAGGTGAGCAGTTCTTC. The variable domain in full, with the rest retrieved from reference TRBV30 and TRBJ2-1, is SQTIHQWPATLVQPVGSPLSLECTVEGTSNPNLYWYRQAAGRGLQLLFYSVGIGQISSEVPQNLSASRPQDRQFILSSKKLLLSDSGFYLCAWSFVGEQFFGPGTRLTVL.

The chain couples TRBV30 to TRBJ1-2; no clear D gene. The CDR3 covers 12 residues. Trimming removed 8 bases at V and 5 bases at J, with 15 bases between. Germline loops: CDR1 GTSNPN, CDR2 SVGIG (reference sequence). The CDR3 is CAADATFYGYTF. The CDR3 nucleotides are TGTGCCGCCGATGCGACATTTTATGGCTACACCTTC.

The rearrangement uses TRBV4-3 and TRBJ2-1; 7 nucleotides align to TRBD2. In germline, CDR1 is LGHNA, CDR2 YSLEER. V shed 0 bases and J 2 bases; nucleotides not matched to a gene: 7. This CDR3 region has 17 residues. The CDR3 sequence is CASSQESVAGAYNEQFF. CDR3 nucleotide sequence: TGCGCCAGCAGCCAAGAAAGTGTGGCGGGGGCCTACAATGAGCAGTTCTTC.

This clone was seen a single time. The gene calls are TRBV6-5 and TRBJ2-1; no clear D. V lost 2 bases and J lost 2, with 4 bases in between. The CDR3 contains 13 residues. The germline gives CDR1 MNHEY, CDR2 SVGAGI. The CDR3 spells CASSYAAYNEQFF. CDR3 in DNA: TGTGCCAGCAGTTACGCAGCCTACAATGAGCAGTTCTTC.

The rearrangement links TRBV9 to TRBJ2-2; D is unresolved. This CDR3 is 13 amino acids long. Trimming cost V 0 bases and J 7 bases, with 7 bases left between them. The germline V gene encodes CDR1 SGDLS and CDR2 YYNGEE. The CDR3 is CASSVEQNGELFF. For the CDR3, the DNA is TGTGCCAGCAGCGTAGAACAGAACGGGGAGCTGTTTTTT.

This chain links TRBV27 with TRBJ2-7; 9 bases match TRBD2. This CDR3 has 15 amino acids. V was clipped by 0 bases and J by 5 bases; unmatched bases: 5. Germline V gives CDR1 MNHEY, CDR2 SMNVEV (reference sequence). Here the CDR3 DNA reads TGTGCCAGCAGTTTATCGCGCGGGAGGGCCAACGAGCAGTACTTC. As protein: CASSLSRGRANEQYF.

DNA for the CDR3: TGTGCCAGCAGCTTACGGTCGGGCGGGGAGCTGTTTTTT. Translation gives CASSLRSGGELFF. This chain links TRBV11-2 with TRBJ2-2; D is unresolved. CDR1 and CDR2 from the germline V gene are SGHAT and FQNNGV. The CDR3 extends over 13 amino acids. V was pared by 2 bases and J by 7 bases, with 8 bases between. The full variable domain, completed using reference TRBV11-2 and TRBJ2-2, is EAGVAQSPRYKIIEKRQSVAFWCNPISGHATLYWYQQILGQGPKLLIQFQNNGVVDDSQLPKDRFSAERLKGVDSTLKIQPAKLEDSAVYLCASSLRSGGELFFGEGSRLTVL.

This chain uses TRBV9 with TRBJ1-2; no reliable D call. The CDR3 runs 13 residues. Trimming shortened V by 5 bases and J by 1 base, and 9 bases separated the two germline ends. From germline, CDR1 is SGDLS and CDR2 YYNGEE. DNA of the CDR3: TGTGCCAGCAGTGAAAGCGGTAACTATGGCTACACCTTC. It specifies CASSESGNYGYTF.

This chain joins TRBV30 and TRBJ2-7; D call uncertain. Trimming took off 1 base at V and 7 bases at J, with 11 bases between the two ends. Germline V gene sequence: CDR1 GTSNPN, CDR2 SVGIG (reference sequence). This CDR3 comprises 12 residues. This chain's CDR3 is CAWSAPLLEQYF. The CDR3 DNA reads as TGTGCCTGGAGTGCCCCTTTACTGGAGCAGTACTTC.

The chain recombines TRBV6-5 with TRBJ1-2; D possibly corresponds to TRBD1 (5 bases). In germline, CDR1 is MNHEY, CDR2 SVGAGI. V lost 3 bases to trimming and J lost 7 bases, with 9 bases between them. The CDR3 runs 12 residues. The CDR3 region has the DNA TGTGCCAGCAGTTATTATGGGGCTGGCTACACCTTC. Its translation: CASSYYGAGYTF.

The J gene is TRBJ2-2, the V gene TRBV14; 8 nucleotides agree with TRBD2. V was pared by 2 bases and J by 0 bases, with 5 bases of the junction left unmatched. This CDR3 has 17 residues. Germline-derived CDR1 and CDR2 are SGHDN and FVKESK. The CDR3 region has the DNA TGTGCCAGCAGCCAATTACTAGCGGTAACGAACACCGGGGAGCTGTTTTTT. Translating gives CASSQLLAVTNTGELFF. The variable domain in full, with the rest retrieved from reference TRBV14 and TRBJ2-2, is EAGVTQFPSHSVIEKGQTVTLRCDPISGHDNLYWYRRVMGKEIKFLLHFVKESKQDESGMPNNRFLAERTGGTYSTLKVQPAELEDSGVYFCASSQLLAVTNTGELFFGEGSRLTVL.

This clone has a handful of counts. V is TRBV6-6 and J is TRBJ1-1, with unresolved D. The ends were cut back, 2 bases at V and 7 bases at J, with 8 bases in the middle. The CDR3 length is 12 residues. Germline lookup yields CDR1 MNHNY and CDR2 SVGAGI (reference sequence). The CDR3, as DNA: TGTGCCAGCAGTTACGCCTTAAATGAAGCTTTCTTT. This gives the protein CASSYALNEAFF.

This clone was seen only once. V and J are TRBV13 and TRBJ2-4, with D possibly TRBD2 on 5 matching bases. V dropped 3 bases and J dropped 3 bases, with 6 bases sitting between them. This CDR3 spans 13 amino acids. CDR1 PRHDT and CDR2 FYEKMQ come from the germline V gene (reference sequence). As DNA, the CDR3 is TGTGCCAGCAGCTTTGGAGGCAAAAACATTCAGTACTTC. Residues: CASSFGGKNIQYF.

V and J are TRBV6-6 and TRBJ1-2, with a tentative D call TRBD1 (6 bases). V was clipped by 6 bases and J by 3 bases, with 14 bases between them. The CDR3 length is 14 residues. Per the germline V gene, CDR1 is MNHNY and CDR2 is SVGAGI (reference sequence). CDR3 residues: CASSSEGVYYGYTF. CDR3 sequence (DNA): TGTGCCAGCAGCTCGGAGGGGGTTTACTATGGCTACACCTTC.

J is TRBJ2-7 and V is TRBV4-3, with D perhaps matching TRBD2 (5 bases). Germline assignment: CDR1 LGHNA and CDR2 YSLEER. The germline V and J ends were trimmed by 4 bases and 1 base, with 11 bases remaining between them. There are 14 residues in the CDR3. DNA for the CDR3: TGCGCCAGCAGCCCAGAGCGAGGGTCCTACGAGCAGTACTTC. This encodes CASSPERGSYEQYF.

CDR3 DNA: TGTGCCAGCAGTACAGGTTTGGGAAATCAGCCCCAGCATTTT. Protein sequence: CASSTGLGNQPQHF. V usage is TRBV27 and J usage is TRBJ1-5, with D possibly matching TRBD1 (5 bases). CDR3 length equals 14 residues. V dropped 5 bases and J dropped 4 bases, with 12 bases sitting between them. Looked up from germline, CDR1 is MNHEY and CDR2 is SMNVEV (reference sequence).

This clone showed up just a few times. CDR3 DNA sequence: TGCGCCAGCAGCCAAGGAGGCGGTTGGGATCAGCCCCAGCATTTT. The encoded protein is CASSQGGGWDQPQHF. The chain combines TRBV4-1 with TRBJ1-5; D unclear. The CDR3 extends over 15 amino acids. The V and J ends lost 1 base and 5 bases respectively, with 12 bases between them. Germline CDR1 reads MGHRA; CDR2 reads YSYEKL.

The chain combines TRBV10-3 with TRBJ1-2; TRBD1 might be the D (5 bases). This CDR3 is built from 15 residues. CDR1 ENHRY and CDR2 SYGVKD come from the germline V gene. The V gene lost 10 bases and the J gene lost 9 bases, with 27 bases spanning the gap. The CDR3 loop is CATRGWQKERLRYTF. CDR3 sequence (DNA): TGTGCCACCCGGGGCTGGCAAAAAGAACGACTACGCTACACCTTC.

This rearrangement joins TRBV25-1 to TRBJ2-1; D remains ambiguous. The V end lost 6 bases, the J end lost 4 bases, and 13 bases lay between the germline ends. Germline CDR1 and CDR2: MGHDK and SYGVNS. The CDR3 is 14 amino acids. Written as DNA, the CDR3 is TGTGCCAGCAGGGGTCTAAGCCCTTACAATGAGCAGTTCTTC. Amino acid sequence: CASRGLSPYNEQFF.

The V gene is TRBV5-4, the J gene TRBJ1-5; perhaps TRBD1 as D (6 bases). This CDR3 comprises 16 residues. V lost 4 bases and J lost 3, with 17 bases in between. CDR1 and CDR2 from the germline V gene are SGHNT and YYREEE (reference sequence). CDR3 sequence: CASSQPEHRDNQPQHF. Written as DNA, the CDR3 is TGTGCCAGCAGCCAACCGGAGCACAGGGACAATCAGCCCCAGCATTTT.

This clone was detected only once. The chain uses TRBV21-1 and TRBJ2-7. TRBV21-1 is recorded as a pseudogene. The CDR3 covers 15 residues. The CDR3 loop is CASSKRSHASYEQYF. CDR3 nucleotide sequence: TGTGCCAGCAGCAAAAGGTCTCACGCCTCCTACGAGCAGTACTTC.

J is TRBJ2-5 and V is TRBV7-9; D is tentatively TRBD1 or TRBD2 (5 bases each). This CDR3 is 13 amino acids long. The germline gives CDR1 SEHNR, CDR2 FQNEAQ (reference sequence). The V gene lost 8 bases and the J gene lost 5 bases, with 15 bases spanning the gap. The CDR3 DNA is TGTGCCAGCGCACCAGGGTGGGAGGAGACCCAGTACTTC. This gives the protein CASAPGWEETQYF.

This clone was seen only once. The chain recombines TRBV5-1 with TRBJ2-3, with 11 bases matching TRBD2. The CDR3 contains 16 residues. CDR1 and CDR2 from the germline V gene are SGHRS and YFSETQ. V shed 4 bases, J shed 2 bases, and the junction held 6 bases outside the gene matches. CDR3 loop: CASSDGTSGVTDTQYF. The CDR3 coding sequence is TGCGCCAGCAGCGATGGGACTAGCGGAGTCACAGATACGCAGTATTTT. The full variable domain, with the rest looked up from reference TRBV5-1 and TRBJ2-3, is KAGVTQTPRYLIKTRGQQVTLSCSPISGHRSVSWYQQTPGQGLQFLFEYFSETQRNKGNFPGRFSGRQFSNSRSEMNVSTLELGDSALYLCASSDGTSGVTDTQYFGPGTRLTVL.

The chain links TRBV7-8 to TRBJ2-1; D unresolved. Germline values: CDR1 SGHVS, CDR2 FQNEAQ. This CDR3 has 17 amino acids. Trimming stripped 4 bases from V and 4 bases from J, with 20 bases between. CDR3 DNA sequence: TGTGCCAGCAGCTCCTTCCTGACTTCAGTGGCGTACAATGAGCAGTTCTTC. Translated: CASSSFLTSVAYNEQFF.

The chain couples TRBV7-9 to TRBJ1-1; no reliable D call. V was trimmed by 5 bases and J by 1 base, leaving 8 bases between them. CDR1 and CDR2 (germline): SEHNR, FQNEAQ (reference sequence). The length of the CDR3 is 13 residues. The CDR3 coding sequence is TGTGCCAGCAGCCCCCTGAGGAACACTGAAGCTTTCTTT. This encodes CASSPLRNTEAFF.

The DNA for the CDR3 is TGCGCCAGCAGCTGGGACAGGGGAGCCTATGGCTACACCTTC. Its translation is CASSWDRGAYGYTF. The chain is built from TRBV5-1 and TRBJ1-2, with 10 bases that match TRBD1. This CDR3 has 14 residues. Germline V gene sequence: CDR1 SGHRS, CDR2 YFSETQ. J lost 4 bases, V lost 3 bases, and 3 bases had no gene match. Full variable domain (rest looked up from reference TRBV5-1 and TRBJ1-2): KAGVTQTPRYLIKTRGQQVTLSCSPISGHRSVSWYQQTPGQGLQFLFEYFSETQRNKGNFPGRFSGRQFSNSRSEMNVSTLELGDSALYLCASSWDRGAYGYTFGSGTRLTVV.